This TCR beta chain was retrieved from a study of blood T cell repertoires in COVID-19. Study information: Some COVID-19 samples were acute and others convalescent; all came from the United States, Italy and Spain. Sources were T cells, B-cell-depleted T cells, or PBMCs; the material itself was cDNA or gDNA.

Cohorts were determined from participant-reported clinical history. This clone was counted a single time. Here immunoSEQ multiplex PCR was the method, and the copy in TCRdb shows in-frame clones only, minus some. Of about 190,000 clones listed, 84% are singletons. V gave up 0 bases and J gave up 6 bases, with 18 bases separating them. The CDR3 sequence is 18 residues long. The germline CDR1 and CDR2 sequences are LNHNV and YYDKDF (reference sequence). The rearrangement joins TRBV15 to TRBJ1-6, with unresolved D. Sequenced sample: PBMCs or T cells enriched from blood (not recorded which). The TCR comes from a woman in her twenties or thirties who had been exposed to COVID-19. This CDR3 is CATSRDLRRTGANSPLHF. The CDR3 region has the DNA TGTGCCACCAGCAGAGATCTTAGGCGGACTGGAGCTAATTCACCCCTCCACTTT.